A single sample gave rise to the 20 T cell receptor beta chains below, sequenced in a study of T cell repertoires in cytomegalovirus infection. Antigen specificity for these receptors is unknown. TCRdb fed the reads into MiXCR, producing one record per CDR3 protein. The table includes 800,000 to 950,000 distinct CDR3 sequences, around a third detected once. The sample consisted of cultured CD8+ T cells from PBMCs, taken from culture after CMV antigen stimulation. The receptors come from a human donor in good health (CMV status not recorded). Some clones in this sample may be carry-over from other donors' samples.

Many counts were recorded for this clonotype. V is TRBV7-6 and J is TRBJ1-5, with a possible D match to TRBD1 (6 bases). The CDR3 is 15 residues long. Deletions cut 5 bases from V and 3 bases from J, with 14 bases between. Germline V gene sequence: CDR1 SGHVS, CDR2 FNYEAQ. This CDR3 reads CASSASPGVNQPQHF. For the CDR3, the DNA is TGTGCCAGCAGCGCATCTCCAGGGGTCAATCAGCCCCAGCATTTT.

The chain links TRBV20-1 to TRBJ2-1, with 8 positions matching TRBD1. Germline V CDR1 and CDR2: DFQATT, SNEGSKA (reference sequence). V was clipped by 6 bases and J by 5 bases; unmatched bases: 6. The CDR3 is 13 amino acids. This CDR3 reads CSAKTGEDNEQFF. CDR3 in DNA: TGCAGTGCAAAGACAGGGGAGGACAATGAGCAGTTCTTC.

This chain links TRBV4-3 with TRBJ2-1; the D is unclear. Germline V gives CDR1 LGHNA, CDR2 YSLEER. Trimming stripped 2 bases from V and 12 bases from J, with 14 bases between. This CDR3 has 13 residues. As DNA, the CDR3 is TGCGCCAGCAGCCAACCGGACGTCCGGGTGCAGTTCTTC. This translates into CASSQPDVRVQFF.

The sample holds many counts of this clonotype. V gene TRBV12-3 or TRBV12-4 combines with J gene TRBJ1-4, with D possibly being TRBD1 (5 bases). Trimming stripped 1 base from V and 2 bases from J, with 8 bases between. The CDR3 spans 15 residues. The CDR3 sequence is CASSLGGVTNEKLFF. The DNA for the CDR3 is TGTGCCAGCAGTTTAGGAGGGGTGACTAATGAAAAACTGTTTTTT.

This rearrangement joins TRBV2 to TRBJ2-2; D is unclear. With 2 bases removed from V and 6 bases from J, the gap between germline ends came to 10 bases. This CDR3 is 14 amino acids long. Germline V gene data show CDR1 as SNHLY and CDR2 as FYNNEI. CDR3: CASSERLVSGELFF. The CDR3 DNA reads TGTGCCAGCAGTGAAAGGCTTGTTTCCGGGGAGCTGTTTTTT.

In this sample, this clonotype turned up many times. The chain couples TRBV7-8 to TRBJ2-2; no firm D call. Trimming left V 10 bases short and J 1 base short, with 7 bases between. Germline assignment: CDR1 SGHVS and CDR2 FQNEAQ. The CDR3 totals 12 residues. This CDR3 reads CAMRRNTGELFF. The CDR3 DNA reads as TGTGCCATGCGGAGGAACACCGGGGAGCTGTTTTTT.

This clonotype was seen once. This chain connects TRBV15 to TRBJ1-4; TRBD1 agrees at 8 bases. The CDR3 spans 18 residues. V lost 1 base, J lost 5 bases, and 12 bases stayed unmatched. Per germline, CDR1 LNHNV and CDR2 YYDKDF (reference sequence). As DNA, the CDR3 is TGTGCCACCAGCAGAGTGGACAGGGTGGTTTCGCGGAATGAAAAACTGTTTTTT. Translating it yields CATSRVDRVVSRNEKLFF. The whole variable domain, filled in from reference TRBV15 and TRBJ1-4, reads DAMVIQNPRYQVTQFGKPVTLSCSQTLNHNVMYWYQQKSSQAPKLLFHYYDKDFNNEADTPDNFQSRRPNTSFCFLDIRSPGLGDTAMYLCATSRVDRVVSRNEKLFFGSGTQLSVL.

This chain joins TRBV28 and TRBJ2-3; D not resolved. The V gene's germline CDR1 is MDHEN and CDR2 SYDVKM. The CDR3 runs 16 residues. V was pared by 4 bases and J by 5 bases, with 19 bases between. CDR3 DNA: TGTGCCAGCAGTTCCCCCTCCGGTGGGCCGGGAGATACGCAGTATTTT. Protein: CASSSPSGGPGDTQYF.

V usage is TRBV27 and J usage is TRBJ1-2; possible D gene TRBD1, 6 bases. CDR1 MNHEY and CDR2 SMNVEV come from the germline V gene (reference sequence). Trimming took 2 bases from V and 3 from J, leaving 16 bases between them. The CDR3 runs 16 residues. CDR3 region: CASSLVPPAGDYGYTF. CDR3 DNA: TGTGCCAGCAGTTTAGTCCCCCCGGCAGGGGACTATGGCTACACCTTC.

A few counts support this clonotype. The chain employs TRBV4-3 and TRBJ1-1; D perhaps matches TRBD1 (5 bases). V lost 2 bases, J lost 0 bases, and 13 bases lay in between. This CDR3 has 16 residues. From germline, CDR1 is LGHNA and CDR2 YSLEER. This CDR3 is CASSQTQLGVNTEAFF. The CDR3, as DNA: TGCGCCAGCAGCCAAACACAGTTAGGGGTGAACACTGAAGCTTTCTTT.

This chain connects TRBV4-2 to TRBJ1-2; 7 bases match TRBD1. The CDR3 is 14 residues long. The trim removed 1 base at V and 3 bases at J, leaving 2 bases unmatched. Germline V gene data show CDR1 as LGHNA and CDR2 as YNFKEQ. CDR3 nucleotide sequence: TGTGCCAGCAGCCAAGTAGGGGGCGACTATGGCTACACCTTC. Its protein product is CASSQVGGDYGYTF.

This clonotype was counted only a few times. This chain links TRBV20-1 with TRBJ2-7, with 11 bases fitting TRBD1. Germline V gene lookup returns CDR1 DFQATT and CDR2 SNEGSKA (reference sequence). There are 15 residues in the CDR3. Trimming removed 3 bases from V and 2 bases from J; junction bases left unmatched: 6. CDR3 DNA: TGCAGTGCTAGGGACCGGGACAGGGGGGCCTACGAGCAGTACTTC. Protein product: CSARDRDRGAYEQYF.

This clonotype was observed a single time. A single base separates this from a much larger clone, so it may be a read error. The chain has TRBV7-2 and TRBJ1-5; the D gene is possibly TRBD1 (5 bases). The CDR3 spans 16 residues. Trimming pared 1 base from V and 4 bases from J, leaving 14 bases between. Per germline, CDR1 SGHTA and CDR2 FQGNSA. CDR3 region: CASSLGYWGGNQPQHF. The CDR3 DNA is TGTGCCAGCAGCTTAGGGTACTGGGGCGGGAATCAGCCCCAGCATTTT.

J is TRBJ1-1 and V is TRBV19, with D possibly matching TRBD1 (5 bases). Trimming shortened V by 10 bases and J by 4 bases, and 13 bases separated the two germline ends. Per germline, CDR1 LNHDA and CDR2 SQIVND (reference sequence). The CDR3 is 12 residues long. The CDR3 spells CATYGGGTEAFF. As DNA, the CDR3 is TGTGCCACTTACGGGGGTGGCACTGAAGCTTTCTTT.

The gene calls are TRBV11-2 and TRBJ2-7; possibly TRBD1 or TRBD2 for D (5 bases each). V was cut by 3 bases and J by 2 bases, with 14 bases left in between. The CDR3 covers 15 residues. CDR1 is SGHAT, CDR2 FQNNGV, per germline. The CDR3 nucleotides are TGTGCCAGCAGCTTCGGTTTCAGAGGGGCCTACGAGCAGTACGTC. Protein product: CASSFGFRGAYEQYV.

The V gene is TRBV7-9, the J gene TRBJ1-1; a possible D gene is TRBD1 (5 bases). The CDR3 runs to 15 residues. Trimming took 5 bases from V and 2 from J, leaving 15 bases between them. CDR1 SEHNR and CDR2 FQNEAQ come from the germline V gene (reference sequence). CDR3 nucleotides: TGTGCCAGCAGCGCTAGACAGAGAGTAAACACTGAAGCTTTCTTT. Its protein product is CASSARQRVNTEAFF.

In this sample, this clonotype turned up a few times. V gene TRBV15 combines with J gene TRBJ2-1, with D perhaps TRBD1 or TRBD2 (5 bases each). Germline-derived CDR1 and CDR2 are LNHNV and YYDKDF (reference sequence). The CDR3 runs 15 residues. The V end was cut by 3 bases, the J end by 0 bases, with 9 bases between. The DNA for the CDR3 is TGTGCCACCAGCAGCTCAGGGAGCTCCTACAATGAGCAGTTCTTC. Translation gives CATSSSGSSYNEQFF. Drawing the rest from reference TRBV15 and TRBJ2-1, the complete variable domain is DAMVIQNPRYQVTQFGKPVTLSCSQTLNHNVMYWYQQKSSQAPKLLFHYYDKDFNNEADTPDNFQSRRPNTSFCFLDIRSPGLGDTAMYLCATSSSGSSYNEQFFGPGTRLTVL.

The chain links TRBV27 to TRBJ2-5, with D perhaps matching TRBD1 (6 bases). From germline, CDR1 is MNHEY and CDR2 SMNVEV (reference sequence). The CDR3 length is 15 residues. V was shortened by 5 bases and J by 2 bases, with 15 bases between the two germline ends. DNA for the CDR3: TGTGCCAGCAGTCCCCTGACAGGAAAGCAAGAGACCCAGTACTTC. Amino acids: CASSPLTGKQETQYF.

This chain links TRBV27 with TRBJ1-2; 7 nucleotides agree with TRBD1. Germline V CDR1 and CDR2: MNHEY, SMNVEV (reference sequence). The CDR3 spans 18 residues. Unmatched junction bases numbered 12, after V lost 0 bases and J lost 2 bases. CDR3 sequence (DNA): TGTGCCAGCAGTTTATCAGGAGGGGGCCCTCTTCCAAACTATGGCTACACCTTC. Translated, it gives CASSLSGGGPLPNYGYTF.

This clonotype turned up a few times. The junction shows a germline mismatch at one end, possibly a read error. The chain combines TRBV7-7 with TRBJ2-2; maybe TRBD2 (5 bases). The CDR3 has 14 residues. Germline CDR1 is SSHAT and CDR2 is FNYEAQ (reference sequence). The CDR3 protein is CASSPASRTGELFF. CDR3 nucleotides: TGTGCTAGCAGCCCCGCTAGCCGGACCGGGGAGCTGTTTTTT.